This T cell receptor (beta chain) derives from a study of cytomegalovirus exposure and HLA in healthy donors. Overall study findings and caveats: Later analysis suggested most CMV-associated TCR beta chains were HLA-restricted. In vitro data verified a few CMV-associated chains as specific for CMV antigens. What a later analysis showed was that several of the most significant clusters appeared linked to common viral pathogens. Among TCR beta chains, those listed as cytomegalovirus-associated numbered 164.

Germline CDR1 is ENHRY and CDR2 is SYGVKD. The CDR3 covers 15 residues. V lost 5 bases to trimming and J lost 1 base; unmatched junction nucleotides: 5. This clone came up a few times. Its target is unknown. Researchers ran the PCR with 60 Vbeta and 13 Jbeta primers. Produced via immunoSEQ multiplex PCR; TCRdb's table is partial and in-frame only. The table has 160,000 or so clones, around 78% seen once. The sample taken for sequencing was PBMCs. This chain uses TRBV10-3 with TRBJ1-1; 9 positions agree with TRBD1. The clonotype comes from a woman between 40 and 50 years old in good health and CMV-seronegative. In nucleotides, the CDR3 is TGTGCCATCAGTATGGACAGGGGTGGGAACACTGAAGCTTTCTTT. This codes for CAISMDRGGNTEAFF.